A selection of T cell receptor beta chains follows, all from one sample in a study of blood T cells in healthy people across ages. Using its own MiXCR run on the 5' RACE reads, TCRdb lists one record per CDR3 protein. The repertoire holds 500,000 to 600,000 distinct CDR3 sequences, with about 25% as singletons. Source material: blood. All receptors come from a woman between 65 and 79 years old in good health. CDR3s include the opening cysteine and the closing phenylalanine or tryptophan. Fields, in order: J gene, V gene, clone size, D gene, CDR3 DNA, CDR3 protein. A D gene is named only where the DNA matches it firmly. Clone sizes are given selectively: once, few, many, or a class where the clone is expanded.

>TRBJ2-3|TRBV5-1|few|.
TGCGCCAGCAGCTCCCCGCAGCGTGCAGATACGCAGTATTTT
CASSSPQRADTQYF
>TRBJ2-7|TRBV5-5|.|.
TGTGCCAGCAGCTTGGTCCAGACCGGGGAATACTTC
CASSLVQTGEYF
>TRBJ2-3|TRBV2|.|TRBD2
TGTGCCAGCAGTTCTCCCGGGGGAACTAGCGCCTTCACAGATACGCAGTATTTT
CASSSPGGTSAFTDTQYF
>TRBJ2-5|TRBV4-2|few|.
TGTGCCAGCAGCGCCGGGACACGCCAAGAGGCCCAGTACTTC
CASSAGTRQEAQYF
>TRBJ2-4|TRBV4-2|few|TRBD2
TGTGCCAGCAGCCAAGCTAGCGGGGACAAAAACATTCAGTACTTC
CASSQASGDKNIQYF
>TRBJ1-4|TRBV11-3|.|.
TGTGCCAGCAGCTTAGCGGGGCAGGCAACTAATGAAAAACTGTTTTTT
CASSLAGQATNEKLFF
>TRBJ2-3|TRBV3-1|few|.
TGTGCCAGCAGCCCGAACTCAGATACGCAGTATTTT
CASSPNSDTQYF
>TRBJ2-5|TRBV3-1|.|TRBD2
TGTGCCAGCAGCCAAACTAGCGGGGGGGGGAAGACCCAGTACTTC
CASSQTSGGGKTQYF
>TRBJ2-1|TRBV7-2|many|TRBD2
TGTGCCAGCAGCTCTAGCGGGGCCTACAATGAGCAGTTCTTC
CASSSSGAYNEQFF
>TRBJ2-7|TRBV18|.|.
TGTGCCAGCTCACCACGAGAGGGAATGACCTACGAGCAGTACTTC
CASSPREGMTYEQYF
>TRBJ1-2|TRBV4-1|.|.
TGCGCCAGCAGCCAAGAGTACAGCTGGGGCTATGGCTACACCTTC
CASSQEYSWGYGYTF
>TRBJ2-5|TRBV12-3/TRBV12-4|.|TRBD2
TGTGCCAGCATGCGTAGCGGGGGACAAGAGACCCAGTACTTC
CASMRSGGQETQYF
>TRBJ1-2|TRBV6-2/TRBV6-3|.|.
TGTGCCAGCAGTTCGGGCGTCAGTCGGAGAACTAACTATGGCTACACCTTC
CASSSGVSRRTNYGYTF
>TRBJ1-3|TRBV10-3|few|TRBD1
TGTGCCATCAGCGGACAGGGGGCCTTTGGAAACACCATATATTTT
CAISGQGAFGNTIYF
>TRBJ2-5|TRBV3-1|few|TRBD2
TGTGCCAGCAGCCAACGGGGCGGGGGGAGTCAAGAGACCCAGTACTTC
CASSQRGGGSQETQYF
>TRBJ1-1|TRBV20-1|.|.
TGCAGTGCTAGAGACACGATTTTCAACACTGAAGCTTTCTTT
CSARDTIFNTEAFF
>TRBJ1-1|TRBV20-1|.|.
TGCAGTCAAGCACGGCGGAACACTGAAGCTTTCTTT
CSQARRNTEAFF
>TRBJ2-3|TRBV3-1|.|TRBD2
TGTGCCAGCAGCCAAGATCTTAGCGGGAGGAGCACAGATACGCAGTATTTT
CASSQDLSGRSTDTQYF
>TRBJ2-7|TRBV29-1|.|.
TGCAGCGTTGGCGGGGTCGCGGGCTCCTACGAGCAGTACTTC
CSVGGVAGSYEQYF
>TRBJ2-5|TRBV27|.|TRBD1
TGTGCCAGCAGTTCGGTCGGGACAGGGGGTGGGGAGCAGTACTTC
CASSSVGTGGGEQYF
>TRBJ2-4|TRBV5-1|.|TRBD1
TGCGCCAGCAGCTTGGCTCCGGGACAGGGGGCTCAAAACACTCAGTACTTC
CASSLAPGQGAQNTQYF
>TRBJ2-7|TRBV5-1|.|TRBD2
TGCGCCAGCCTCCCGTTTGGCGGGGGGATTTACGAGCAGTACTTC
CASLPFGGGIYEQYF
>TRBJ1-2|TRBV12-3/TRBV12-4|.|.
TGTGCCAGCAGTCCGGTTGTGGAGGATGGCTACACCTTC
CASSPVVEDGYTF
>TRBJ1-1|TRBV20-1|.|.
TGCAGTGCAAACCGACAGAACACTGAAGCTTTCTTT
CSANRQNTEAFF
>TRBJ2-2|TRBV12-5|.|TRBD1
TGTGCTAGTGGTTTGACGACAGGGACGACCCCCGGGGAGCTGTTTTTT
CASGLTTGTTPGELFF
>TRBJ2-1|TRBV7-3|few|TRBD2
TGTGCCAGTAGTAGCGGGGGCTTTGAGCAGTTCTTC
CASSSGGFEQFF
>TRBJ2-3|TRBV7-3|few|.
TGTGCCAGCGGTTCTAAATCCCCAGATACGCAGTATTTT
CASGSKSPDTQYF
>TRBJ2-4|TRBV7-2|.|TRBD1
TGTGCCAGCAGCGTTCAACAGGGGCACCGGTACTTC
CASSVQQGHRYF
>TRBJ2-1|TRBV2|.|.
TGTGCCAGCAGTGAGCAGGGGGGGCAGTTCTTC
CASSEQGGQFF
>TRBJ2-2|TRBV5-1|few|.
TGCGCCAGCAGAAACGCCGTGGACACCGGGGAGCTGTTTTTT
CASRNAVDTGELFF
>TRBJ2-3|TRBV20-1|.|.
TGCAGTGCGGCCGGGGAGCCAGATACGCAGTATTTT
CSAAGEPDTQYF
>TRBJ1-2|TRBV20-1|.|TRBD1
TGCACCACAGGGGACGGGAATGGCTACACCTTC
CTTGDGNGYTF
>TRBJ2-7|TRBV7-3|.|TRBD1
TGTGCCAGCAGCTTGGCTCGGGACAGTGAGCAGTACTTC
CASSLARDSEQYF
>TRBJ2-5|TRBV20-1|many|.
TGCAGTGCCCCAGTCCCCCGGGGGATAATATTCCAAGAGACCCAGTACTTC
CSAPVPRGIIFQETQYF
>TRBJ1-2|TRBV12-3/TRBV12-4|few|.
TGTGCCAGCAGACCCAATGGCGGAGGGGGGGATGGCTACACCTTC
CASRPNGGGGDGYTF
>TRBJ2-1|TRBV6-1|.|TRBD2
TGTGCCAGCAGTGTTAGGCTAGCGGGGGGAGCCTACAATGAGCAGTTCTTC
CASSVRLAGGAYNEQFF
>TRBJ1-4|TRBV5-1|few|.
TGCGCCAGCAGTGGAGGACCTGGGAATGAAAAACTGTTTTTT
CASSGGPGNEKLFF
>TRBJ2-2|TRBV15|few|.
TGTGCCACCAGCAGAGGAGGGACCGGGGAGCTGTTTTTT
CATSRGGTGELFF
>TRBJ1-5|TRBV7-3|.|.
TGTGCCAGCAGCTTACGTTGGACCCGACGAGAATATCAGCCCCAGCATTTT
CASSLRWTRREYQPQHF
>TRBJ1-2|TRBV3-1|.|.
TGTGCCAGCAGCCAAGTTGAGGGAGGAAGTGGCTACACCTTC
CASSQVEGGSGYTF
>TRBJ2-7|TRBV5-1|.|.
TGCGCCAGCAGCTTGCCGACGGACGAGCAGTACTTC
CASSLPTDEQYF
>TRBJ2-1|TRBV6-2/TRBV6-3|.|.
TGTGCCAGCACCATAGGTGGCCCATACAATGAGCAGTTCTTC
CASTIGGPYNEQFF
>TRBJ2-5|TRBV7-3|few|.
TGTGCCAGCAGCTTAGGTTTCCAAGAGACCCAGTGCTTC
CASSLGFQETQCF
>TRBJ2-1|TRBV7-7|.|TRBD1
TGTGCCAGCAGCTTAGCGAGCGCAGGGGGCGGCAATAAGCAGTTCTTC
CASSLASAGGGNKQFF
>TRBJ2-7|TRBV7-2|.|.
TGTGCCAGCACTCCGCAGGGGGGGTCCTACGAGCAGTACTTC
CASTPQGGSYEQYF
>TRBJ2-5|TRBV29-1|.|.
TGCAGCGTTGGAGGGCAGGGAGTCGGAGAGACCCAGTACTTC
CSVGGQGVGETQYF
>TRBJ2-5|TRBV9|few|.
TGTGCCAGCAGCCCTAGGGACAATTCTGGGGAGACCCAGTACTTC
CASSPRDNSGETQYF
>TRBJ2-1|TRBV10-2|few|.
TGCGCCAGCACCAGGGGCGGGAATGAGCAGTTCTTC
CASTRGGNEQFF
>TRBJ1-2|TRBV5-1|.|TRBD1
TGCGCCAGCTCCCGACAGGGGAATCTTATTGGGAGCTATGGCTACACCTTC
CASSRQGNLIGSYGYTF
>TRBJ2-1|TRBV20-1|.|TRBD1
TGCAGTGCTAGAGAAGGCCTGGCAGGGGGATCGTTCTTC
CSAREGLAGGSFF
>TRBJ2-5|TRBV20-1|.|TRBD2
TGCAGTGCTAGAGATACCGGGGGGGGTAACCAAGAGACCCAGTACTTC
CSARDTGGGNQETQYF
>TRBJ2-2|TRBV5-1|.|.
TGCGCCAGCAGCCTGAACGGACCGCCCGGGGAGCTGTTTTTT
CASSLNGPPGELFF
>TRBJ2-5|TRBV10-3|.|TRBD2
TGTGCCATCAGCCCCGGGACTAGCCAAGAGACCCAGTACTTC
CAISPGTSQETQYF
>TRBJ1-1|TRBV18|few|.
TGTGCCAGCTCACCGCTCAGACTGCGGAACACTGAAGCTTTCTTT
CASSPLRLRNTEAFF